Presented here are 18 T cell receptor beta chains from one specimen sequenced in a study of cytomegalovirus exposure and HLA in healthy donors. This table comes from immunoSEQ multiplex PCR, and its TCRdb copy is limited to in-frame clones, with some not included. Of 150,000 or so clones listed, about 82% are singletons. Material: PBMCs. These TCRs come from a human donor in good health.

CDR3 DNA sequence: TGTGCCAGCAGTACCTCCGGGACAGGGTATAGTGGCTACACCTTC. Translation: CASSTSGTGYSGYTF. The chain joins TRBV28 to TRBJ1-2, with 9 bases lining up with TRBD1. V lost 5 bases, J lost 7 bases, and 11 bases stayed unmatched. The CDR3 contains 15 residues. Germline V gene data show CDR1 as MDHEN and CDR2 as SYDVKM.

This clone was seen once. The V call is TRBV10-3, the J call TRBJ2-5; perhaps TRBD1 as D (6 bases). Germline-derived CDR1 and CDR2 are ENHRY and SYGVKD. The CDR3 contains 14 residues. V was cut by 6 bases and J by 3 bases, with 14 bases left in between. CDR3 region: CAISSPTGKETQYF. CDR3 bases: TGTGCCATCAGCTCCCCTACAGGGAAAGAGACCCAGTACTTC.

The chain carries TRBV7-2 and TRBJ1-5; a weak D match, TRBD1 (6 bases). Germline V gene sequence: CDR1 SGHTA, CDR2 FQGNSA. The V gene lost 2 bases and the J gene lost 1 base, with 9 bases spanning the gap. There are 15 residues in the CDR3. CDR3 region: CASSLLGTSNQPQHF. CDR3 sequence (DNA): TGTGCCAGCAGCTTATTAGGGACAAGCAATCAGCCCCAGCATTTT.

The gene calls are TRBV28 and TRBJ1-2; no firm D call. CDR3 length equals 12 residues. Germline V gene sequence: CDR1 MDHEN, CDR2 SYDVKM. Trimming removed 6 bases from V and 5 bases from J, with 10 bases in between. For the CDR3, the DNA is TGTGCCAGCAGCCGCGGGTCTTATGGCTACACCTTC. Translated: CASSRGSYGYTF.

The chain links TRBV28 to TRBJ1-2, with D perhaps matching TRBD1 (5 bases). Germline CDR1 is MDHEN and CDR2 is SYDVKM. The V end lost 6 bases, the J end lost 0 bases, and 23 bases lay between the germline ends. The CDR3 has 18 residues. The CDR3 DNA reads TGTGCCAGCAGCCCACGGAGGGGCAAGGAAACGGCTAACTATGGCTACACCTTC. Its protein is CASSPRRGKETANYGYTF.

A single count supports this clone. The CDR3 reads CASSARDSRSYEQYF. The CDR3 nucleotides are TGTGCCAGCAGCGCCAGGGACAGTCGCTCCTACGAGCAGTACTTC. The chain carries TRBV5-8 and TRBJ2-7, with TRBD1 identical over 7 bases. The CDR3 has 15 residues. Germline assignment: CDR1 SGHTS and CDR2 YDEGEE. Unmatched junction bases numbered 7, after V lost 4 bases and J lost 0 bases.

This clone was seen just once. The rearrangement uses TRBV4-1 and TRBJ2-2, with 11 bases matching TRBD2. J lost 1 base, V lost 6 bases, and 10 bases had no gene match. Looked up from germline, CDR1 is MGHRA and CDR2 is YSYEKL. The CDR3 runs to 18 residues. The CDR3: CASRLRQGLAENTGELFF. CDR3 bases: TGCGCCAGCAGACTAAGACAGGGACTAGCGGAGAACACCGGGGAGCTGTTTTTT.

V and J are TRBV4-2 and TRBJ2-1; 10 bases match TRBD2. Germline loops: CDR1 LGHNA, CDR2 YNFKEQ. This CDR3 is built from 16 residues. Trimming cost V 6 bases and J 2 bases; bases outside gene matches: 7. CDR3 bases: TGTGCCAGCAGTTTGTCTAGCGGGAGCACCTACAATGAGCAGTTCTTC. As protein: CASSLSSGSTYNEQFF.

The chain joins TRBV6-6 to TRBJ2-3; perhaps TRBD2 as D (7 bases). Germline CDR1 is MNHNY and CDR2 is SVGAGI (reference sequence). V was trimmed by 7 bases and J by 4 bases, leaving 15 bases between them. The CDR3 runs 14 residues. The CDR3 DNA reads TGTGCCAGCAATGTCGGGGGGCCCTCAGATACGCAGTATTTT. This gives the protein CASNVGGPSDTQYF.

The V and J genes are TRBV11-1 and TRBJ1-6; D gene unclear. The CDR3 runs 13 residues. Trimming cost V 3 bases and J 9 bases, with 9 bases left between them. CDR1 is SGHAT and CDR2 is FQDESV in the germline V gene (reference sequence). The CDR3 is CASSFAVTSPLHF. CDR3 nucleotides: TGTGCCAGCAGCTTCGCAGTTACTTCACCCCTCCACTTT.

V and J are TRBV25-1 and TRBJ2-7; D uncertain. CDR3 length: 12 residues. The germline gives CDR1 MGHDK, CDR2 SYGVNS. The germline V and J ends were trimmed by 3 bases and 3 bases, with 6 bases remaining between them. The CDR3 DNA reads TGTGCCAGCAGTGACTCGGGCTACGAGCAGTACTTC. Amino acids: CASSDSGYEQYF.

CDR3 region: CASSAQGQAGYGYTF. The CDR3 bases are TGTGCCAGCAGTGCCCAAGGACAAGCGGGTTATGGCTACACCTTC. The chain employs TRBV6-1 and TRBJ1-2; possibly TRBD1 for D (5 bases). V lost 4 bases, J lost 5 bases, and 17 bases lay in between. CDR3 length equals 15 residues. Germline CDR1 and CDR2: MNHNS and SASEGT.

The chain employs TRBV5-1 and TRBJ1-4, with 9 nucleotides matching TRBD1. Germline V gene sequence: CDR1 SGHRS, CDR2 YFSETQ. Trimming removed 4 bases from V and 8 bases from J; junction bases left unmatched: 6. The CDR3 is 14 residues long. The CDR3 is CASSNTGGEEKLFF. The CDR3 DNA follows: TGCGCCAGCAGCAACACAGGGGGCGAGGAAAAACTGTTTTTT.

CDR3 DNA sequence: TGCGCCAGCACAGAACAGGGGTACTATGGCTACACCTTC. It translates to CASTEQGYYGYTF. The chain joins TRBV5-1 to TRBJ1-2, with 7 bases fitting TRBD1. Looked up from germline, CDR1 is SGHRS and CDR2 is YFSETQ. V was clipped by 6 bases and J by 3 bases; unmatched bases: 5. CDR3 length: 13 residues.

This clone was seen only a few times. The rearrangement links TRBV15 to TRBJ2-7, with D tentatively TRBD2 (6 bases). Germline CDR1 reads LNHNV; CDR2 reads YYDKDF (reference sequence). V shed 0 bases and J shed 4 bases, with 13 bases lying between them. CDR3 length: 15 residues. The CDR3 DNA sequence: TGTGCCACCAGCAGAGAGGAGACTAGGATTTACGAGCAGTACTTC. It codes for CATSREETRIYEQYF.

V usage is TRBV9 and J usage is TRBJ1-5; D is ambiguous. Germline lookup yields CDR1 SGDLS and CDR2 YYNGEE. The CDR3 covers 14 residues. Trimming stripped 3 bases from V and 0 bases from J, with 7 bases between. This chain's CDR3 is CASSGGGSNQPQHF. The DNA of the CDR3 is TGTGCCAGCAGCGGCGGCGGTAGCAATCAGCCCCAGCATTTT.

The CDR3 sequence is CAWRLREPGANYGYTF. For the CDR3, the DNA is TGTGCCTGGAGGCTCAGGGAACCTGGTGCTAACTATGGCTACACCTTC. The chain employs TRBV30 and TRBJ1-2, with D possibly being TRBD1 (5 bases). Trimming took 3 bases from V and 0 from J, leaving 17 bases between them. The CDR3 is made up of 16 amino acids. CDR1 is GTSNPN, CDR2 SVGIG, per germline (reference sequence). Full variable domain (remainder filled in from reference TRBV30 and TRBJ1-2): SQTIHQWPATLVQPVGSPLSLECTVEGTSNPNLYWYRQAAGRGLQLLFYSVGIGQISSEVPQNLSASRPQDRQFILSSKKLLLSDSGFYLCAWRLREPGANYGYTFGSGTRLTVV.

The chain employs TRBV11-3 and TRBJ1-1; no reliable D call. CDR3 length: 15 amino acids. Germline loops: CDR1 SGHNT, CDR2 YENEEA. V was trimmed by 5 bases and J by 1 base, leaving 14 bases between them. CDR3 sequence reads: CASSLGNKPNTEAFF. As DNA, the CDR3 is TGTGCCAGCAGCCTAGGAAACAAACCGAACACTGAAGCTTTCTTT.